The sequence of this TCR beta chain was determined in a study of CD8 T cells in ankylosing spondylitis. The study, taken as a whole, reports: In ankylosing spondylitis blood, a motif of eight highly homologous TCR beta variants appeared characteristic.

Making the TCR beta libraries involved quantitative 5'-RACE with molecular barcodes. MiXCR was run by TCRdb on the 5' RACE reads, yielding one entry per CDR3 protein. The repertoire has 80,000 to 100,000 distinct CDR3 sequences, about 7.7% of them found once; the top ten carry more than 9.5%. Worth noting for this clonotype: Its antigen remains unidentified.

V was shortened by 0 bases and J by 7 bases, with 9 bases between the two germline ends. The CDR3 loop spans 14 amino acids. From germline, CDR1 is LGHNA and CDR2 YSLEER. This clonotype originated in a male donor with ankylosing spondylitis or in good health (not recorded which). The chain recombines TRBV4-3 with TRBJ1-4, with D uncertain. Sequenced sample: blood, either unsorted or a sorted T cell fraction (not recorded which). DNA for the CDR3: TGCGCCAGCAGCCAAGATATCGGAATTGAAAAACTGTTTTTT. Its protein is CASSQDIGIEKLFF.